The present TCR beta chain was sequenced within a study of blood T cell repertoires in COVID-19. For the study at large: Sample material is recorded as cDNA or gDNA derived from T cells, B-cell-depleted T cells, or PBMCs.

Measured with immunoSEQ multiplex PCR; TCRdb has only the in-frame clones, and not every one. The sample records approximately 160,000 clones, approximately 80% being singletons. The trim removed 6 bases at V and 3 bases at J, leaving 4 bases unmatched. The V gene's germline CDR1 is MNHEY and CDR2 SVGAGI. The CDR3 covers 14 residues. The sample comprised peripheral blood. The chain combines TRBV6-5 with TRBJ1-3; 8 positions agree with TRBD1. This clonotype was obtained from a human donor in a cohort sampled during active COVID-19. CDR3 in amino acids: CASSGQGGGNTIYF. The CDR3 DNA is TGTGCCAGCAGCGGACAGGGAGGTGGAAACACCATATATTTT.